These 8 T cell receptor beta chains came from one sample sequenced in a study of Tregs in tolerant kidney transplant recipients. Mixed chimerism was transient after nonmyeloablative marrow transplants from related graft donors. Assay used: immunoSEQ multiplex PCR; TCRdb lists only in-frame clones, some missing. This repertoire includes tens of thousands of clones. The sample here was CD4+ T cells from blood (PBMCs), taken 24 months after the transplant. The receptors originated from a human patient who received a combined kidney and bone marrow transplant. Some T cells may be the graft donor's.

On this clone: The CDR3 extends 3 residues past the end of the read, so its final part is completed from the germline J gene. V and J are TRBV19 and TRBJ1-2, with 8 bases that match TRBD1. This CDR3 region has 16 residues. The germline CDR1 and CDR2 sequences are LNHDA and SQIVND (reference sequence). V shed 11 bases and J 4 bases; nucleotides not matched to a gene: 18. CDR3 DNA (partial): TGTGCCCCTAGTACCCCCCGGGACAGGAGACCCTATGGC. Translated, it gives CAPSTPRDRRPYG. The full-length CDR3 reads as CAPSTPRDRRPYGYTF.

A word on this clone: Sequencing ends 3 residues short of the CDR3 end; the germline J gene provides the rest. The V call is TRBV2, the J call TRBJ1-1, with a possible D match to TRBD1 (5 bases). CDR3 size: 15 residues. Germline V gene data show CDR1 as SNHLY and CDR2 as FYNNEI. V was cut by 6 bases and J by 1 base, with 15 bases left in between. The CDR3 sequence is CASSRGRGPNTEAFF. CDR3 bases read: TGTGCCAGCAGCCGGGGGAGGGGTCCGAACACTGAA.

A word on this clone: Read data end 3 residues before the CDR3 end; the end is taken from the germline J gene. The V call is TRBV28, the J call TRBJ2-6; the match to TRBD2 covers 8 bases. Germline V gives CDR1 MDHEN, CDR2 SYDVKM. V lost 7 bases, J lost 1 base, and 3 bases stayed unmatched. The CDR3 spans 15 residues. This chain's CDR3 is CASKGTSSGANVLTF. The sequenced CDR3 bases are TGTGCCAGCAAAGGGACTAGTTCTGGGGCCAACGTC.

As concerns this clone: The read ends 3 residues early relative to the CDR3; the germline J gene fills the gap. The rearrangement joins TRBV28 to TRBJ2-7; 9 positions match TRBD2. The CDR3 runs 16 residues. From germline, CDR1 is MDHEN and CDR2 SYDVKM. V lost 5 bases and J lost 0; bases outside the gene matches: 8. This chain's CDR3 is CASSPAAGGSSYEQYF. Incomplete CDR3 DNA: TGTGCCAGCAGTCCTGCAGCGGGGGGAAGCTCCTACGAG.

On this clone: The read gets to within 3 residues of the CDR3 end, and the germline J gene fills in the rest. J is TRBJ1-4 and V is TRBV6-1, with a tentative D call TRBD1 (5 bases). The CDR3 is made up of 14 amino acids. V lost 3 bases and J 7 bases, leaving 12 bases between the germline ends. CDR1 is MNHNS, CDR2 SASEGT, per germline. CDR3 bases read: TGTGCCAGCAGTGATCCTCGCGGGGGTGAAAAA. Translating it yields CASSDPRGGEK. The CDR3 in its entirety is CASSDPRGGEKLFF.

As concerns this clone: The sequence runs out 3 residues before the end of the CDR3; the remainder is reconstructed from the germline J gene. V usage is TRBV4-2 and J usage is TRBJ2-7; 11 positions agree with TRBD2. This CDR3 has 16 residues. Germline V gene sequence: CDR1 LGHNA, CDR2 YNFKEQ. V trimming: 3 bases; J trimming: 3 bases; junction bases outside the gene matches: 7. The covered CDR3 bases are TGTGCCAGCAGCCAGAAGGCTCTAGCGGGAGGCTACGAG. Encoded protein: CASSQKALAGGYE. The complete CDR3 protein is CASSQKALAGGYEQYF.

About this clone itself: The read halts 3 residues ahead of the CDR3 end, with the missing end drawn from the germline J gene. The J gene is TRBJ2-7, the V gene TRBV20-1; 7 nucleotides align to TRBD1. V dropped 5 bases and J dropped 1; count of bases not matched to a gene: 8. This CDR3 comprises 14 residues. From germline, CDR1 is DFQATT and CDR2 SNEGSKA (reference sequence). The CDR3 sequence: CSARTGTASYEQYF. The covered CDR3 bases are TGCAGTGCTCGAACGGGGACAGCTTCCTACGAG.

The CDR3 region is CASSPTGGVNTEAFF. The DNA read from the CDR3 is TGTGCCAGCAGCCCGACAGGGGGGGTGAACACTGAA. The chain links TRBV7-6 to TRBJ1-1; TRBD1 matches at 9 bases. The observed sequence ends 3 residues before the CDR3 terminus, with the missing tail filled in from the germline J gene. Trimming took 5 bases from V and 0 from J; bases not matched to a gene: 4. The CDR3 length is 15 residues. Germline CDR1 SGHVS, CDR2 FNYEAQ.